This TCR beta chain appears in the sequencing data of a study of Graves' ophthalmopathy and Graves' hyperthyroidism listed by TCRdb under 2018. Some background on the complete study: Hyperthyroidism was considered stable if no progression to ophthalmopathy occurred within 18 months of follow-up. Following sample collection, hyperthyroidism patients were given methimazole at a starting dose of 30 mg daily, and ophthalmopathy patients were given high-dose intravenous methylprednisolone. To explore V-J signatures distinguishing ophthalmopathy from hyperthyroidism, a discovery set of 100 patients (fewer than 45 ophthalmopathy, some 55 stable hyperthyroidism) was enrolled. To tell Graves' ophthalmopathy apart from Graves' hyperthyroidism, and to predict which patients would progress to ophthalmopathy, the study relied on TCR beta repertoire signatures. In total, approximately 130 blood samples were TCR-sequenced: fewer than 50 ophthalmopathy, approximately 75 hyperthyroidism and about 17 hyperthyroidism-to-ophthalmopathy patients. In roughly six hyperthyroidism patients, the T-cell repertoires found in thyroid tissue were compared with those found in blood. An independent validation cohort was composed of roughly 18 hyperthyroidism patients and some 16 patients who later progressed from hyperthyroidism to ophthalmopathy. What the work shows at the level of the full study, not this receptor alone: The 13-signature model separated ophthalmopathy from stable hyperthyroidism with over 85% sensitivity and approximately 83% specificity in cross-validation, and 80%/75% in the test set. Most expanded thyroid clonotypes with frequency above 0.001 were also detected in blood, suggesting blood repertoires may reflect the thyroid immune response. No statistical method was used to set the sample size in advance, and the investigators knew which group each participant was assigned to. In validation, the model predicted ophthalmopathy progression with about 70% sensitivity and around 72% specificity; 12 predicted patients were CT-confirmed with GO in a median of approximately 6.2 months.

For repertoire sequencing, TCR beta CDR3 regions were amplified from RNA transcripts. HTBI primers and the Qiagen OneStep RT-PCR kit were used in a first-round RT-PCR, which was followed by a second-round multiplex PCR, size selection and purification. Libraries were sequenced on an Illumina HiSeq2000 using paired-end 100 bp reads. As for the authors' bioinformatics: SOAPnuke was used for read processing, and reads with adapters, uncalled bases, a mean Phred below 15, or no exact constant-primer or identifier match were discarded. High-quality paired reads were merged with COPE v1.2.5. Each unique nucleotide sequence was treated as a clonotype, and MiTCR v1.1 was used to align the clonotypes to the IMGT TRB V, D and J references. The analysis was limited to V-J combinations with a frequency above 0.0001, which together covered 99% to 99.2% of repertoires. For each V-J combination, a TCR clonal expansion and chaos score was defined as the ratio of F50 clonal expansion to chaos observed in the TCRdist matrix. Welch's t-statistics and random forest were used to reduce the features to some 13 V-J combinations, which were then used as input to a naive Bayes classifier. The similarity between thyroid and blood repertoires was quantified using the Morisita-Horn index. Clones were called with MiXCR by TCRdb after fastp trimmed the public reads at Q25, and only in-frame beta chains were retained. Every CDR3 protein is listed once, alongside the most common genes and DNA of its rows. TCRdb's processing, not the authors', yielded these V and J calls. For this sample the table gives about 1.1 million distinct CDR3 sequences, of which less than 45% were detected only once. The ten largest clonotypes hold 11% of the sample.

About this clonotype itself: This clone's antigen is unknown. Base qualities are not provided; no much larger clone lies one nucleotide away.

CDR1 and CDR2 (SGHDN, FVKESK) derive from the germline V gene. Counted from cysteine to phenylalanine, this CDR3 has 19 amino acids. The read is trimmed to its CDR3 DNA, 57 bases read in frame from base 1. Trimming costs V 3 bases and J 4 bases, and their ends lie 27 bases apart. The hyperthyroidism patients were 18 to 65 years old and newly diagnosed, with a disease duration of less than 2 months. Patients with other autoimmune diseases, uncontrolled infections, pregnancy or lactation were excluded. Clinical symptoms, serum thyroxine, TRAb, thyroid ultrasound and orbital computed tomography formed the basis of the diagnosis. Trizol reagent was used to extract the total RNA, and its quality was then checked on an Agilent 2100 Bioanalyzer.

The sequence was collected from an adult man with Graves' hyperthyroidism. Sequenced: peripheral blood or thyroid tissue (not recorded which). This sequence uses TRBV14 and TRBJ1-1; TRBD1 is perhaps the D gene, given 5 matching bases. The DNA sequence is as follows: TGTGCCAGCAGCCACCCGGGGGGAGGAGACTGGATGGCGGGCACTGAAGCTTTCTTT. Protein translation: CASSHPGGGDWMAGTEAFF.